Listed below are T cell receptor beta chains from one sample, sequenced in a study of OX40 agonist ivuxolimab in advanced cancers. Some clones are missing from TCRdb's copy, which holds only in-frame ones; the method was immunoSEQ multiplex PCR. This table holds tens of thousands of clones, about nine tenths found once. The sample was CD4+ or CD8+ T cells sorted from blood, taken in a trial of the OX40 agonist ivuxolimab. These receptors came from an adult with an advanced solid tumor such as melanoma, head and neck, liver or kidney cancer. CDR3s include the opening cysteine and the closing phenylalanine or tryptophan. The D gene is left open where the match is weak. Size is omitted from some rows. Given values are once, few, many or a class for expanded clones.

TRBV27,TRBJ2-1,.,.,TGTGCCAGCAGTTTCTCAGGGTTCTGGAATGAGCAGTTCTTC,CASSFSGFWNEQFF
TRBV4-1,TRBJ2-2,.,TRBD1,TGCGCCAGCAGCCACGGAGACAGGGGGCGCACCGGGGAGCTGTTTTTT,CASSHGDRGRTGELFF
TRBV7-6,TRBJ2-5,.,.,TGTGCCAGCAGCCCGAGGGAAGAGACCCAGTACTTC,CASSPREETQYF
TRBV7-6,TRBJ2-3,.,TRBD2,TGTGCCAGCAGCTTAGATTGGGGGGGGACAGATACGCAGTATTTT,CASSLDWGGTDTQYF
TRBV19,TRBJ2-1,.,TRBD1,TGTGCCAGTAATGTGGGACAGGGAAACAATGAGCAGTTCTTC,CASNVGQGNNEQFF
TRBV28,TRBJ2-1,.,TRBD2,TGTGCCAGCAGTTGGACTAGCGGGAGAGGGGGATGGGGCAATGAGCAGTTCTTC,CASSWTSGRGGWGNEQFF
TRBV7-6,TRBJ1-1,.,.,TGTGCCAGCAGCCCAACAGGGAACACTGAAGCTTTCTTT,CASSPTGNTEAFF
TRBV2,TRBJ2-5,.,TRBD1,TGTGCCAGCAGAGAGACAGGGAAGGAGACCCAGTACTTC,CASRETGKETQYF
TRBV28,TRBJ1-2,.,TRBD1,TGTGCCAGCAGTTTAACCGGGACAGGGACATATGGCTACACCTTC,CASSLTGTGTYGYTF
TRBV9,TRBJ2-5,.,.,TGTGCCAGCAGCCCGGAGGTACAAGAGACCCAGTACTTC,CASSPEVQETQYF
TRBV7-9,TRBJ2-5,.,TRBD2,TGTGCCAGCAGCGCGCGGGGGGGCCGGTGGGCCCAGTACTTC,CASSARGGRWAQYF
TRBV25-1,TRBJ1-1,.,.,TGTGCCAGCCAAAATTGGGCAGGTGAACAGGGTGAAGCTTTCTTT,CASQNWAGEQGEAFF
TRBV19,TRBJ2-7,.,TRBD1,TGTGCCAGTGGACCCGGGACAGGGGGATACGAGCAGTACTTC,CASGPGTGGYEQYF
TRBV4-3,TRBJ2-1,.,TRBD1,TGCGCCAGCAGCCAGGGGACAGGGAATGAGCAGTTCTTC,CASSQGTGNEQFF
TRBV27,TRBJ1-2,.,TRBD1,TGTGCCAGCAGCCCAAACGCCGACACAGGGGGCCGTGGCTACACCTTC,CASSPNADTGGRGYTF
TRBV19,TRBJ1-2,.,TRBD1,TGTGCCAGTAGTATGACAGGGACGATAGGCGGCTACACCTTC,CASSMTGTIGGYTF
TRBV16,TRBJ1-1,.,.,TGTGCCAGCAGCCAATCGGTTGCAGAAAGGTACACTGAAGCTTTCTTT,CASSQSVAERYTEAFF
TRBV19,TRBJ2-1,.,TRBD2,TGTGCCAGTAGGGCGTTAGCGGGAGCCATCTACAATGAGCAGTTCTTC,CASRALAGAIYNEQFF
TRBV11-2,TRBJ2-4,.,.,TGTGCCAGCAGCTTGAATCAAAACATTCAGTACTTC,CASSLNQNIQYF
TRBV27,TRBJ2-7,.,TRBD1,TGTGCCAGCAGTTGGGCCGGGACAGGGTCTTACGAGCAGTACTTC,CASSWAGTGSYEQYF
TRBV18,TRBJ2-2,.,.,TGTGCCAGCTCACCACAGTACGGGCGCGGGGCGAACACCGGGGAGCTGTTTTTT,CASSPQYGRGANTGELFF
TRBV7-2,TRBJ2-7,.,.,TGTGCCAGCAGCTTAGCGCCCGGATCTGGCGGATACGAGCAGTACTTC,CASSLAPGSGGYEQYF
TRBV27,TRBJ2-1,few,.,TGTGCCAGCAGTTGGTACAATGAGCAGTTCTTC,CASSWYNEQFF
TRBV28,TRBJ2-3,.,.,TGTGGGACTACAGGGTTCACAGATACGCAGTATTTT,CGTTGFTDTQYF
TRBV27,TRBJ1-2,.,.,TGTGCCAGCAGTTTTGGGGCAGATTATGGCTACACCTTC,CASSFGADYGYTF
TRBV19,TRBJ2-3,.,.,TGTGCCAGTAGTACTGCGAGCACGGCGGCCTGGGATACGCAGTATTTT,CASSTASTAAWDTQYF
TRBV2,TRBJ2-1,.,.,TGTGCCAGCAGTGATTCTGTTGGGCAGTTCTTC,CASSDSVGQFF
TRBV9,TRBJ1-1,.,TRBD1,TGTGCCAGCAGCCCACACAGGGGACCCTACACTGAAGCTTTCTTT,CASSPHRGPYTEAFF
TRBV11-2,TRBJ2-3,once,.,TGTGCCAGCATACAAGACCCCGGGGGTTCACTACTCACAGATACGCAGTATTTT,CASIQDPGGSLLTDTQYF
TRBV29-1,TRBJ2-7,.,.,TGCAGCGGAGGCGATCCCTACGAGCAGTACTTC,CSGGDPYEQYF
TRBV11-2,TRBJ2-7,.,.,TGTGCCAGCAGCTTATTCAACACCTACGAGCAGTACTTC,CASSLFNTYEQYF
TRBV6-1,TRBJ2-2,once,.,TGTGCCAGCAGTGCCGGGACATCGAACACCGGGGAGCTGTTTTTT,CASSAGTSNTGELFF
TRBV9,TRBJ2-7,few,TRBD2,TGTGCCAGCAGCGTTGCTAGCGGGGACCTCTACGAGCAGTACTTC,CASSVASGDLYEQYF
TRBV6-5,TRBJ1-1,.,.,TGTGCCAGCAGTCCCCGTGGGGGGCCCACTGAAGCTTTCTTT,CASSPRGGPTEAFF
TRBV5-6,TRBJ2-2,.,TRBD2,TGTGCCAGCAGGCTCCTAGCGGGAGGGGGCACCGGGGAGCTGTTTTTT,CASRLLAGGGTGELFF